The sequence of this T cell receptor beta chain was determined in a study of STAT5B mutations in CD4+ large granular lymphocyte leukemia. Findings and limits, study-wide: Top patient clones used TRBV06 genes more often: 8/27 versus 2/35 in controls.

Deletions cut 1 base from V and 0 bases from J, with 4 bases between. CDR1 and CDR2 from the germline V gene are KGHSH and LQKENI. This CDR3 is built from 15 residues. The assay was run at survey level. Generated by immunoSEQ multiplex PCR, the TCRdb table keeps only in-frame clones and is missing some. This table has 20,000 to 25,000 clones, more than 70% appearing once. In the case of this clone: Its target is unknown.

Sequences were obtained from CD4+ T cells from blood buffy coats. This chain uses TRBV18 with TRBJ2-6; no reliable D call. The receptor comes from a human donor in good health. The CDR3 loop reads CASSPQASGANVLTF. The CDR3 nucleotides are TGTGCCAGCTCACCACAGGCCTCTGGGGCCAACGTCCTGACTTTC.